A single sample is the source of the 4 T cell receptor beta chains below, sequenced in a study of Tregs in tolerant kidney transplant recipients (dated by TCRdb to the late 2010s). The protocol used for the library was the immunoSEQ multiplex PCR assay. TCRdb carries this immuneACCESS record with in-frame sequences only. Its versions omit some clonotypes, under half of them owing to an unresolved V gene in the studies checked, with the rest unexplained. The sample table contains about 55,000 clones; only one count was recorded for 91% of them. The biggest ten clones account for 15% of the sample. Related donors were used in the transplants with nonmyeloablative bone marrow transplantation, and mixed chimerism was transient in the human trials. The sequencing used CD8+ T cells from blood (PBMCs), collected 24 months after the transplant. These receptors were taken from a human patient who received a combined kidney and bone marrow transplant. Because of the transplant, the T cells may be the graft donor's rather than the patient's own.

By sample fraction, this clone is medium-sized. The chain joins TRBV4-2 to TRBJ2-7; weak D call: TRBD2 (5 bases). The V end was cut by 4 bases, the J end by 4 bases, with 14 bases between. The CDR3 covers 14 residues. CDR1 and CDR2 (germline): LGHNA, YNFKEQ. This chain's CDR3 is CASSPLSGGYEQYF. DNA of the CDR3: TGTGCCAGCAGCCCTTTATCGGGCGGGTACGAGCAGTACTTC.

This clone appeared a single time. This chain joins TRBV6-5 and TRBJ2-2; unclear D gene. The CDR3 loop spans 13 amino acids. V lost 3 bases to trimming and J lost 7 bases, with 9 bases between them. Germline CDR1 MNHEY, CDR2 SVGAGI. The CDR3 DNA follows: TGTGCCAGCAGTTATCTAGGCGGCGGGGAGCTGTTTTTT. It is translated as CASSYLGGGELFF.

V and J are TRBV7-8 and TRBJ1-1, with D perhaps matching TRBD1 (5 bases). The CDR3 is 13 amino acids. The V end lost 2 bases, the J end lost 8 bases, and 12 bases lay between the germline ends. CDR1 is SGHVS and CDR2 is FQNEAQ in the germline V gene. CDR3 region: CASSLYDSPEAFF. DNA for the CDR3: TGTGCCAGCAGCTTATATGACAGTCCAGAAGCTTTCTTT.

The chain uses TRBV9 and TRBJ2-3, with 12 bases aligning to TRBD2. Germline assignment: CDR1 SGDLS and CDR2 YYNGEE. After removal of 4 bases from V and 2 bases from J, the junction contained 2 bases not matched to a gene. This CDR3 is built from 15 residues. The CDR3: CASSLAGGVTDTQYF. The CDR3 region has the DNA TGTGCCAGCAGCCTAGCGGGAGGGGTCACAGATACGCAGTATTTT.